Below are 11 T cell receptor beta chains sequenced from a single sample in a study of memory CD4+ T cells and cytomegalovirus serostatus. The sort gate was single viable CD3+CD4+CD8-CD45RO+ cells for memory CD4+ T cells. Only in-frame clones appear in the TCRdb table, and some are missing; sequencing was by immunoSEQ multiplex PCR. The data show about 52,000 clones, with 80% seen just once and around 1.3% held by the top ten. Sequenced: memory CD4+ T cells from blood. The receptors stem from an adult in good health and CMV-seropositive.

Sample share makes this clone medium-sized. The rearrangement uses TRBV20-1 and TRBJ1-2; D unresolved. V was cut by 5 bases and J by 5 bases, with 6 bases left in between. This CDR3 has 10 residues. Germline lookup yields CDR1 DFQATT and CDR2 SNEGSKA (reference sequence). The chain's CDR3 is CSAYEYGYTF. Written as DNA, the CDR3 is TGCAGTGCTTATGAGTATGGCTACACCTTC.

V gene TRBV29-1 combines with J gene TRBJ1-4, with D tentatively TRBD1 (5 bases). V gave up 7 bases and J gave up 8 bases, with 14 bases separating them. CDR3 size: 12 residues. Germline CDR1 SQVTM, CDR2 ANQGSEA. This chain's CDR3 is CSGGWSLEKLFF. DNA for the CDR3: TGCAGCGGGGGGTGGTCACTAGAAAAACTGTTTTTT.

This chain joins TRBV18 and TRBJ1-2; D not certain. Germline lookup yields CDR1 KGHSH and CDR2 LQKENI. Trimming took off 2 bases at V and 8 bases at J, with 12 bases between the two ends. CDR3 size: 13 residues. This chain's CDR3 is CASSPNRERGYTF. The CDR3 coding sequence is TGTGCCAGCTCACCAAATAGGGAGCGGGGCTACACCTTC.

To note about this clone: Sequence at one end of the junction differs from germline and may be a read error. The chain joins TRBV7-7 to TRBJ2-7; perhaps TRBD1 as D (6 bases). Looked up from germline, CDR1 is SSHAT and CDR2 is FNYEAQ (reference sequence). The CDR3 is made up of 14 amino acids. The CDR3 nucleotides read TGTGCTAGCAGCTTAGGACAGCGTTCGGCCGAGCAGTACTTC. Translation gives CASSLGQRSAEQYF.

This clone was recorded once. The J gene is TRBJ2-5, the V gene TRBV7-3, with D tentatively TRBD1 (6 bases). V was pared by 5 bases and J by 1 base, with 11 bases between. The CDR3 is made up of 14 amino acids. CDR1 is SGHTA, CDR2 FQGTGA, per germline. CDR3 DNA sequence: TGTGCCAGCAGCATGGGGGCCAGCCAAGAGACCCAGTACTTC. Encoded protein: CASSMGASQETQYF.

This chain connects TRBV27 to TRBJ2-1, with TRBD2 identical over 7 bases. The germline CDR1 and CDR2 sequences are MNHEY and SMNVEV (reference sequence). Trimming took 1 base from V and 6 from J; bases not matched to a gene: 6. The CDR3 has 15 residues. CDR3 protein: CASSLFGTTTNEQFF. Here the CDR3 DNA reads TGTGCCAGCAGTTTATTTGGGACTACCACCAATGAGCAGTTCTTC.

The V and J genes are TRBV30 and TRBJ1-1, with D unresolved. Trimming took 2 bases from V and 1 from J, leaving 14 bases between them. In germline, CDR1 is GTSNPN, CDR2 SVGIG (reference sequence). This CDR3 spans 15 amino acids. The CDR3 region has the DNA TGTGCCTGGAGTTCGGTAAGGGAACCGAACACTGAAGCTTTCTTT. Encoded protein: CAWSSVREPNTEAFF. Combining the CDR3 with reference TRBV30 and TRBJ1-1 gives the whole variable domain SQTIHQWPATLVQPVGSPLSLECTVEGTSNPNLYWYRQAAGRGLQLLFYSVGIGQISSEVPQNLSASRPQDRQFILSSKKLLLSDSGFYLCAWSSVREPNTEAFFGQGTRLTVV.

This clone was counted a single time. The V call is TRBV4-1, the J call TRBJ2-2; D ambiguous. CDR3 size: 13 residues. Trimming took off 0 bases at V and 5 bases at J, with 4 bases between the two ends. Germline V gives CDR1 MGHRA, CDR2 YSYEKL. The chain's CDR3 is CASSQERTGELFF. Here the CDR3 DNA reads TGCGCCAGCAGCCAAGAGAGAACCGGGGAGCTGTTTTTT.

CDR3 sequence (DNA): TGTGCCAGCAGCCCCAGGACGGCGCAAGAGACCCAGTACTTC. Translating gives CASSPRTAQETQYF. The rearrangement uses TRBV9 and TRBJ2-5, with D uncertain. CDR3 length equals 14 residues. CDR1 SGDLS and CDR2 YYNGEE come from the germline V gene. The V and J ends lost 4 bases and 2 bases respectively, with 12 bases between them.

V gene TRBV6-6 combines with J gene TRBJ1-3; no firm D call. V was trimmed by 5 bases and J by 0 bases, leaving 8 bases between them. Per germline, CDR1 MNHNY and CDR2 SVGAGI (reference sequence). This CDR3 has 14 amino acids. The CDR3 DNA reads TGTGCCAGCAGTGATCGCCACTCTGGAAACACCATATATTTT. This gives the protein CASSDRHSGNTIYF.

The rearrangement links TRBV19 to TRBJ1-5; TRBD1 aligns across 7 bases. Germline V gives CDR1 LNHDA, CDR2 SQIVND (reference sequence). This CDR3 is built from 14 residues. V was pared by 9 bases and J by 2 bases, with 7 bases of the junction left unmatched. The CDR3 is CASLQGRRNQPQHF. The CDR3 DNA reads as TGTGCCAGCCTACAGGGGCGCCGCAATCAGCCCCAGCATTTT.